The 11 T cell receptor beta chains listed next were all sequenced from one sample in a study of beta chain features in type 1 diabetes (dated by TCRdb to the late 2010s). What the study reported, not specific to this receptor: Type 1 diabetes patients showed a moderate but significant shortening of TCRB CDR3 length in all four CD4+ subsets.

Their antigens are not known. Receptors were amplified or captured by the immunoSEQ multiplex PCR assay. The High Capacity cDNA Reverse Transcription Kit was used to reverse transcribe all of the isolated RNA, meaning that expressed TCRB transcripts were what got sequenced. TCRdb provides this immuneACCESS table in a form limited to in-frame rearrangements. Some clones are lacking; in checked studies, under half of them reflect an unresolved V gene, and why the rest are absent is not known. Counted in this sample were fewer than 350,000 clones; 15% of them appeared once. The top ten clones comprise approximately 0.015% of the sample. Sequencing was carried out using naive CD4+ T cells from blood. In the paper's terms, the cell subset or site label means: true naive CD4+ T cells. The origin of the receptors is a man younger than 35 with type 1 diabetes.

The chain is built from TRBV18 and TRBJ2-5; maybe TRBD2 (5 bases). Trimming left V 1 base short and J 4 bases short, with 13 bases between. The CDR3 covers 15 residues. The V gene's germline CDR1 is KGHSH and CDR2 LQKENI. The CDR3 nucleotides are TGTGCCAGCTCACCACAGGAGGCCGTAGGAGAGACCCAGTACTTC. Its translation: CASSPQEAVGETQYF.

The sample holds a few counts of this clone. This chain links TRBV7-2 with TRBJ2-5; 12 bases match TRBD2. Germline V CDR1 and CDR2: SGHTA, FQGNSA. CDR3 length: 16 residues. The ends lost 0 bases at V and 3 bases at J; junction bases unmatched: 2. CDR3 nucleotides: TGTGCCAGCAGCTTAGCGAGACTAGCGGGGGAAGAGACCCAGTACTTC. Encoded protein: CASSLARLAGEETQYF.

The V and J genes are TRBV30 and TRBJ1-2; perhaps TRBD1 as D (6 bases). Germline lookup yields CDR1 GTSNPN and CDR2 SVGIG (reference sequence). This CDR3 is built from 15 residues. V lost 1 base and J lost 8, with 20 bases in between. The CDR3 DNA follows: TGTGCCTGGAGTGATCTACAGGGAGGGCGTGGGGGCTACACCTTC. The encoded protein is CAWSDLQGGRGGYTF.

The V gene is TRBV7-9, the J gene TRBJ2-3, with a weak D call TRBD1 (6 bases). V lost 5 bases to trimming and J lost 4 bases, with 10 bases between them. Germline CDR1 reads SEHNR; CDR2 reads FQNEAQ (reference sequence). This CDR3 spans 13 amino acids. DNA of the CDR3: TGTGCCAGCAGCCTACAGGGACCAGATACGCAGTATTTT. Its protein product is CASSLQGPDTQYF.

V is TRBV7-2 and J is TRBJ2-3; TRBD2 matches at 9 bases. The CDR3 is 15 amino acids. Germline CDR1 and CDR2: SGHTA and FQGNSA. The V and J ends lost 5 bases and 2 bases, in that order; junction bases with no gene match: 5. The CDR3 loop is CASSGTSSNTDTQYF. Here the CDR3 DNA reads TGTGCCAGCAGCGGGACTAGCTCTAACACAGATACGCAGTATTTT.

The genes are TRBV6-1 and TRBJ2-7, with D possibly TRBD1 on 6 matching bases. The CDR3 covers 13 residues. V gave up 8 bases and J gave up 3 bases, with 14 bases separating them. The germline V gene encodes CDR1 MNHNS and CDR2 SASEGT. The CDR3: CASHRDVFYEQYF. The CDR3 DNA sequence: TGTGCCAGCCACAGGGATGTATTCTACGAGCAGTACTTC.

This chain links TRBV11-2 with TRBJ1-2, with D maybe TRBD1 (5 bases). This CDR3 is built from 13 residues. V lost 7 bases to trimming and J lost 3 bases, with 12 bases between them. Germline V gene sequence: CDR1 SGHAT, CDR2 FQNNGV. The CDR3 DNA reads as TGTGCCAGCAACGCGGGAGGGGACTATGGCTACACCTTC. Translation: CASNAGGDYGYTF.

The gene calls are TRBV28 and TRBJ1-5; D uncertain. CDR3 length equals 18 residues. Germline CDR1 MDHEN, CDR2 SYDVKM. Trimming removed 5 bases at V and 0 bases at J, with 20 bases between. CDR3 amino acids: CASSHSLIRRYSNQPQHF. For the CDR3, the DNA is TGTGCCAGCAGTCACAGTTTAATTCGACGCTATAGCAATCAGCCCCAGCATTTT. The complete variable domain, with remaining parts taken from reference TRBV28 and TRBJ1-5, reads DVKVTQSSRYLVKRTGEKVFLECVQDMDHENMFWYRQDPGLGLRLIYFSYDVKMKEKGDIPEGYSVSREKKERFSLILESASTNQTSMYLCASSHSLIRRYSNQPQHFGDGTRLSIL.

The chain couples TRBV7-9 to TRBJ1-2; the match to TRBD1 covers 8 bases. The CDR3 contains 14 residues. The germline gives CDR1 SEHNR, CDR2 FQNEAQ (reference sequence). V trimming: 4 bases; J trimming: 8 bases; junction bases outside the gene matches: 9. The CDR3 nucleotides are TGTGCCAGCAGCTCCGGACAGGGCAGCTTCGGCTACACCTTC. Translation gives CASSSGQGSFGYTF.

CDR3 coding DNA: TGTGCCAGCAGTTCATCTTACAGGGGCACATATGGCTACACCTTC. This encodes CASSSSYRGTYGYTF. The chain carries TRBV6-6 and TRBJ1-2; TRBD1 aligns across 7 bases. Germline V lookup: CDR1 MNHNY, CDR2 SVGAGI (reference sequence). Germline trimming cut 4 bases from V and 5 bases from J; bases unmatched to any gene: 10. The CDR3 loop spans 15 amino acids.

A few counts support this clone. V gene TRBV19 combines with J gene TRBJ1-4; unclear D gene. V lost 3 bases and J lost 7, with 9 bases in between. CDR3 length: 13 amino acids. Germline lookup yields CDR1 LNHDA and CDR2 SQIVND (reference sequence). The CDR3 bases are TGTGCCAGTAGTATTACAGTCGGTGAAAAACTGTTTTTT. Encoded protein: CASSITVGEKLFF.